Shown below are 10 T cell receptor beta chains from a single sample sequenced in a study of PD-1 blockade in classical Hodgkin lymphoma. The time point was: newly diagnosed, previously untreated cHL patient sample. Applied to thawed PBMCs, magnetic negative selection was the method used to isolate CD8+ T cells. Some clones are missing from TCRdb's copy, which holds only in-frame ones; the method was immunoSEQ multiplex PCR. The sample shows 21,000 or so clones, approximately 87% of them seen only once. Material for sequencing was CD8+ T cells from blood. These receptors all come from a human donor with classical Hodgkin lymphoma.

The V call is TRBV7-9, the J call TRBJ2-3, with TRBD2 identical over 9 bases. This CDR3 comprises 14 residues. Germline-derived CDR1 and CDR2 are SEHNR and FQNEAQ (reference sequence). V lost 5 bases to trimming and J lost 10 bases; unmatched junction nucleotides: 10. CDR3: CASSDSGSARSQYF. CDR3 DNA sequence: TGTGCCAGCAGCGATAGCGGGAGCGCCCGATCGCAGTATTTT.

This chain joins TRBV28 and TRBJ2-7; TRBD2 agrees at 10 bases. CDR1 and CDR2 (germline): MDHEN, SYDVKM. The CDR3 extends over 16 amino acids. After removal of 5 bases from V and 5 bases from J, the junction contained 12 bases not matched to a gene. The DNA for the CDR3 is TGTGCCAGCAGTCGGGCTTCTAGCGGGAGTTTCGACGAGCAGTACTTC. Translated: CASSRASSGSFDEQYF.

This chain connects TRBV30 to TRBJ1-2, with D perhaps TRBD1 (5 bases). The CDR3 is 14 residues long. V shed 0 bases and J shed 9 bases, with 17 bases lying between them. Looked up from germline, CDR1 is GTSNPN and CDR2 is SVGIG (reference sequence). The CDR3 loop is CAWSVLGGVESYTF. The CDR3 DNA reads TGTGCCTGGAGTGTACTAGGAGGGGTCGAAAGCTACACCTTC.

The genes are TRBV5-1 and TRBJ2-6; possible D gene TRBD2, 5 bases. CDR1 is SGHRS, CDR2 YFSETQ, per germline. The CDR3 is 18 amino acids. V gave up 0 bases and J gave up 0 bases, with 13 bases separating them. The CDR3 loop is CASSLGQGRASGANVLTF. The CDR3 coding sequence is TGCGCCAGCAGCTTGGGCCAAGGGCGGGCCTCTGGGGCCAACGTCCTGACTTTC. Full variable domain (missing parts from reference TRBV5-1 and TRBJ2-6): KAGVTQTPRYLIKTRGQQVTLSCSPISGHRSVSWYQQTPGQGLQFLFEYFSETQRNKGNFPGRFSGRQFSNSRSEMNVSTLELGDSALYLCASSLGQGRASGANVLTFGAGSRLTVL.

The chain has TRBV6-1 and TRBJ1-1, with no clear D. The CDR3 is made up of 14 amino acids. Germline CDR1 and CDR2: MNHNS and SASEGT. Trimming stripped 4 bases from V and 1 base from J, with 10 bases between. The CDR3 here is CASSVLLENTEAFF. CDR3 sequence (DNA): TGTGCCAGCAGTGTTCTTCTGGAGAACACTGAAGCTTTCTTT.

The CDR3 nucleotides read TGTGCCAGCAGCTTGGGTTGGGGGGCCATGGGAGAGACCCAGTACTTC. Translation gives CASSLGWGAMGETQYF. The V gene is TRBV5-5, the J gene TRBJ2-5; D is possibly TRBD1 or TRBD2 (6 bases each). Germline V gene sequence: CDR1 SGHKS, CDR2 YYEKEE (reference sequence). CDR3 length equals 16 residues. V was trimmed by 0 bases and J by 4 bases, leaving 16 bases between them.

The chain employs TRBV28 and TRBJ2-7, with D unresolved. V lost 6 bases, J lost 4 bases, and 28 bases lay in between. In germline, CDR1 is MDHEN, CDR2 SYDVKM. The CDR3 spans 18 residues. In nucleotides, the CDR3 is TGTGCCAGCAGCTCGCGGATAAGACCCAGTGTCATCATATACGAGCAGTACTTC. Its protein is CASSSRIRPSVIIYEQYF.

V gene TRBV11-3 combines with J gene TRBJ2-1; D is unclear. The CDR3 has 13 amino acids. Trimming shortened V by 8 bases and J by 5 bases, and 13 bases separated the two germline ends. In germline, CDR1 is SGHNT, CDR2 YENEEA. CDR3 bases: TGTGCCAGCGCCGTAAGCTGGAACAATGAGCAGTTCTTC. This translates into CASAVSWNNEQFF.

This chain links TRBV11-2 with TRBJ1-1; 9 bases align to TRBD1. The germline gives CDR1 SGHAT, CDR2 FQNNGV. V lost 8 bases, J lost 3 bases, and 10 bases stayed unmatched. The CDR3 length is 15 residues. The CDR3: CASALQTGGDTEAFF. The CDR3 region has the DNA TGTGCCAGCGCCCTCCAGACAGGGGGGGACACTGAAGCTTTCTTT.

This clone was picked up one time. The chain employs TRBV28 and TRBJ1-3; the D is unclear. In germline, CDR1 is MDHEN, CDR2 SYDVKM. Between the trimmed V and J ends, which lost 6 bases and 3 bases, there was a span of 6 bases. The CDR3 consists of 12 residues. In nucleotides, the CDR3 is TGTGCCAGCAGAGGCCTTGGAAACACCATATATTTT. Encoded protein: CASRGLGNTIYF.